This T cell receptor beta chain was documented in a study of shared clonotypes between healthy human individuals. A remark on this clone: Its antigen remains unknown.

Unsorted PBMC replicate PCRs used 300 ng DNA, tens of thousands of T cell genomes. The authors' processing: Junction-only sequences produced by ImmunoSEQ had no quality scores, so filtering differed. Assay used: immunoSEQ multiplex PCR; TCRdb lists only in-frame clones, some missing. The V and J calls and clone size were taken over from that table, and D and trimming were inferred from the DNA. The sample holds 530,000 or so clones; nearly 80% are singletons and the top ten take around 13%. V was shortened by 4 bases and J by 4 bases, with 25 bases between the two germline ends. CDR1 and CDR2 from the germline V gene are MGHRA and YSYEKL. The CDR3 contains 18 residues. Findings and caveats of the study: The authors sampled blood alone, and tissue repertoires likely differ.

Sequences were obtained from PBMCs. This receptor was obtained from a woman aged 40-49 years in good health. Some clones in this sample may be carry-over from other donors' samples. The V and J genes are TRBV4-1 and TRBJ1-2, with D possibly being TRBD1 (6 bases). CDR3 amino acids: CASSPQWIGGEQSYGYTF. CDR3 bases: TGCGCCAGCAGCCCGCAATGGATAGGGGGGGAGCAAAGCTATGGCTACACCTTC.